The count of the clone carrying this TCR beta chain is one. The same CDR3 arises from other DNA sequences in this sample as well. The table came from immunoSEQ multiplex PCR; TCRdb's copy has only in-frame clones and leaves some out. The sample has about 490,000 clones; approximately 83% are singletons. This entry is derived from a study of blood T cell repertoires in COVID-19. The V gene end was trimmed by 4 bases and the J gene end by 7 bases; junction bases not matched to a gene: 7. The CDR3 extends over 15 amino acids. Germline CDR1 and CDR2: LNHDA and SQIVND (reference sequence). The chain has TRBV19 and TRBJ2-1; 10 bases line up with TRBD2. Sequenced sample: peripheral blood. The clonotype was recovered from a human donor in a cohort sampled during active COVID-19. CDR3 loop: CASSSLAGVGNEQFF. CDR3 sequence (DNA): TGTGCCAGTAGTAGCCTAGCGGGAGTAGGGAATGAGCAGTTCTTC.